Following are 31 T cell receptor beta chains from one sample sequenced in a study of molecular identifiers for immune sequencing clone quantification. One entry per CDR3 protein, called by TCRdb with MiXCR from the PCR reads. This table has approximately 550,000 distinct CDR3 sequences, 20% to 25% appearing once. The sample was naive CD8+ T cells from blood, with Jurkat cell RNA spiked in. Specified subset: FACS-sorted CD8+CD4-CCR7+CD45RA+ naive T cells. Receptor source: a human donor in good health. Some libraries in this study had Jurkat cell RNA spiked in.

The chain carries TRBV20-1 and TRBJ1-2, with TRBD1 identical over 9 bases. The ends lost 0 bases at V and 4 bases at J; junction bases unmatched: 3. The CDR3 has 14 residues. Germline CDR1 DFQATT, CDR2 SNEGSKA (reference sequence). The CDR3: CSARDEQGAYGYTF. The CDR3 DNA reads TGCAGTGCTAGAGATGAACAGGGGGCCTATGGCTACACCTTC.

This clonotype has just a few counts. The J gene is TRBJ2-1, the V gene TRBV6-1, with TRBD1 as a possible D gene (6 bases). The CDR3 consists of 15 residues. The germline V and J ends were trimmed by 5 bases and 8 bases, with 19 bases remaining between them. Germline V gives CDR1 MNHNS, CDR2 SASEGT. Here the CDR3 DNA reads TGTGCCAGCAGTAGCCAACAACAGGGTTGGTATGAGCAGTTCTTC. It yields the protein CASSSQQQGWYEQFF.

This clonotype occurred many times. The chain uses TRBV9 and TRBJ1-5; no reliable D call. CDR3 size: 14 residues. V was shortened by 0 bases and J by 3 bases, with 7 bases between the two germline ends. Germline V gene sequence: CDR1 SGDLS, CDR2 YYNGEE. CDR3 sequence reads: CASSVGTDNQPQHF. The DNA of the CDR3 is TGTGCCAGCAGCGTAGGGACGGACAATCAGCCCCAGCATTTT.

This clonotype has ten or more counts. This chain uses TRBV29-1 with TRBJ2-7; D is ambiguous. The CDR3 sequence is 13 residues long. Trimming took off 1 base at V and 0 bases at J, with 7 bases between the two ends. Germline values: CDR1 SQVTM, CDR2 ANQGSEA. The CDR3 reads CSVEGHSSYEQYF. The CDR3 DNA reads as TGCAGCGTTGAAGGCCACAGCTCCTACGAGCAGTACTTC.

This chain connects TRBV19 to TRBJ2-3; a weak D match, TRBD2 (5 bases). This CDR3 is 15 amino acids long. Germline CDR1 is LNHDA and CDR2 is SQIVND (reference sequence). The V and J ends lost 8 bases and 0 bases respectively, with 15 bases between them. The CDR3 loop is CASSCGSVSTDTQYF. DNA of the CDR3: TGTGCCAGTTCGTGTGGGAGCGTGAGCACAGATACGCAGTATTTT.

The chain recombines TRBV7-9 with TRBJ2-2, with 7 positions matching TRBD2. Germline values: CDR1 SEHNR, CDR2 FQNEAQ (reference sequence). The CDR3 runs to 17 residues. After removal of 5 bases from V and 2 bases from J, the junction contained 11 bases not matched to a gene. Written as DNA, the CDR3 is TGTGCCAGCAGCCCACTGGCGGGGGTTCCAAACACCGGGGAGCTGTTTTTT. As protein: CASSPLAGVPNTGELFF.

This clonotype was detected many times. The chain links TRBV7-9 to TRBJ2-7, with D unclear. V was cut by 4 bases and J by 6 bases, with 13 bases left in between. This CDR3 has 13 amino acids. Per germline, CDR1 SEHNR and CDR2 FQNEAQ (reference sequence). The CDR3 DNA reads TGTGCCAGCAGCTCGAAGGGAAGAGGCGAGCAGTACTTC. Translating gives CASSSKGRGEQYF.

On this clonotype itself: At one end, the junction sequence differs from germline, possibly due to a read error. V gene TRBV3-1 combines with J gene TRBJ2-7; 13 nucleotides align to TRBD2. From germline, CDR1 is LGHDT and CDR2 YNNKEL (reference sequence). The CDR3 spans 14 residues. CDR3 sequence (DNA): TGTGTCAGCAGCCAAGGACTAGCGGGAGACGAGCAGTACTTC. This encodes CVSSQGLAGDEQYF.

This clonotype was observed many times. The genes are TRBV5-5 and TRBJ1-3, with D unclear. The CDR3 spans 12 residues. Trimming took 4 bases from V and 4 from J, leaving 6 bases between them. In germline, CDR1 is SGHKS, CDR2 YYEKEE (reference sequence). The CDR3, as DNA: TGTGCCAGCAGCCCGGACGGAAACACCATATATTTT. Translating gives CASSPDGNTIYF.

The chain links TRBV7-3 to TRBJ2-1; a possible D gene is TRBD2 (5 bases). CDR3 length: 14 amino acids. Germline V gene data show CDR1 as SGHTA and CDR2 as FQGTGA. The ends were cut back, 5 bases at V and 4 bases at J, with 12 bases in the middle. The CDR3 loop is CASSQFGGYNEQFF. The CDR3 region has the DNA TGTGCCAGCAGCCAATTCGGAGGTTACAATGAGCAGTTCTTC.

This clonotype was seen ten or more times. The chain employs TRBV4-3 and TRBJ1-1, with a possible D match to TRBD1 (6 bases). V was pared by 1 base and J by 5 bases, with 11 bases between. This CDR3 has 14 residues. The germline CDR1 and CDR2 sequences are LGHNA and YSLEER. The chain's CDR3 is CASSQVTGATEAFF. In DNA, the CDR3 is TGCGCCAGCAGCCAAGTTACGGGGGCAACTGAAGCTTTCTTT.

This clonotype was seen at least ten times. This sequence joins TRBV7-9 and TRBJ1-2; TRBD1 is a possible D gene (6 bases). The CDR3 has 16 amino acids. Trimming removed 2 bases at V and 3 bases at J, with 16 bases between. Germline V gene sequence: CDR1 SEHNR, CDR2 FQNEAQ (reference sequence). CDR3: CASSLSEQGTDYGYTF. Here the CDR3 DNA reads TGTGCCAGCAGCTTATCGGAACAGGGTACTGACTATGGCTACACCTTC.

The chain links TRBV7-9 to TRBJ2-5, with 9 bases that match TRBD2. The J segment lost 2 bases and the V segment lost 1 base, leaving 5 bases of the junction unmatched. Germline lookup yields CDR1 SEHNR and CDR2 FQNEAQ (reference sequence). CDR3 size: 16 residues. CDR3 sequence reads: CASSLGPSGAQETQYF. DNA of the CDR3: TGTGCCAGCAGCTTAGGTCCTAGCGGGGCACAAGAGACCCAGTACTTC.

The CDR3 loop reads CSAGTRGMSRYEQYF. The CDR3 nucleotides are TGCAGTGCTGGGACTAGGGGTATGAGTCGCTACGAGCAGTACTTC. The rearrangement uses TRBV20-1 and TRBJ2-7; 8 nucleotides line up with TRBD2. The CDR3 is 15 residues long. The V and J ends lost 5 bases and 3 bases, in that order; junction bases with no gene match: 12. Per the germline V gene, CDR1 is DFQATT and CDR2 is SNEGSKA (reference sequence).

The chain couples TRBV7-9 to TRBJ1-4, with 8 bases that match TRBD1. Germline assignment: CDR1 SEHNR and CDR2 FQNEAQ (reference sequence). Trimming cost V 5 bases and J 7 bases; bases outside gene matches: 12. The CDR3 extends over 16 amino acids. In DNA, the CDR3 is TGTGCCAGCAGCACGAGGACAGGGAGTCTAAGTGAAAAACTGTTTTTT. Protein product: CASSTRTGSLSEKLFF.

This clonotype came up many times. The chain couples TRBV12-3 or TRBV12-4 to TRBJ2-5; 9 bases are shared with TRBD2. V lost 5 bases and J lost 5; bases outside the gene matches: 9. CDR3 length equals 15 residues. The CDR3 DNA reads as TGTGCCAGCAGTCGAGGCGGGGGGGCTTACGAGACCCAGTACTTC. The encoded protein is CASSRGGGAYETQYF.

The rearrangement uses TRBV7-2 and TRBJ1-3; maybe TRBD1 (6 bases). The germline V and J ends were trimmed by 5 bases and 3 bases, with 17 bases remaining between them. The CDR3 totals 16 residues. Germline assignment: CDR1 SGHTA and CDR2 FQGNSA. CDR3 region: CASSPTSWTVGNTIYF. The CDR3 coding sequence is TGTGCCAGCAGCCCGACCTCCTGGACAGTTGGAAACACCATATATTTT.

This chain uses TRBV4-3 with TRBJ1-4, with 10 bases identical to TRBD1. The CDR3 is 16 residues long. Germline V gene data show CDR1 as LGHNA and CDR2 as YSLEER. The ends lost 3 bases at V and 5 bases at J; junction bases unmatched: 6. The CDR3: CASSQARTGGNEKLFF. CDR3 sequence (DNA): TGCGCCAGCAGCCAGGCCCGGACAGGGGGAAATGAAAAACTGTTTTTT.

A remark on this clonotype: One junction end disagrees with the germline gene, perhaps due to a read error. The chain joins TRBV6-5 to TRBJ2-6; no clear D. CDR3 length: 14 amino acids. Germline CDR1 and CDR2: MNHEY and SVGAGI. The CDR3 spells CASSYSPVADVLTF. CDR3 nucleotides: TGTGCCAGCAGTTACTCCCCTGTGGCCGACGTCCTGACTTTC.

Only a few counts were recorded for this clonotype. CDR3 residues: CSASAVNTEAFF. DNA for the CDR3: TGCAGTGCGTCGGCAGTGAACACTGAAGCTTTCTTT. The chain has TRBV20-1 and TRBJ1-1; D ambiguous. CDR1 and CDR2 from the germline V gene are DFQATT and SNEGSKA (reference sequence). CDR3 size: 12 residues. V was clipped by 6 bases and J by 0 bases, with 8 bases between them.

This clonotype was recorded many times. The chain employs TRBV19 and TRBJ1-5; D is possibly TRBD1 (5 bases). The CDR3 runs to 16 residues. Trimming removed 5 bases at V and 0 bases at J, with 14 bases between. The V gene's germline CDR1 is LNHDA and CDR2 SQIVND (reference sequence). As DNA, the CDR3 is TGTGCCAGTAGTGGCGGGACGAGGGGTAGCAATCAGCCCCAGCATTTT. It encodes CASSGGTRGSNQPQHF.

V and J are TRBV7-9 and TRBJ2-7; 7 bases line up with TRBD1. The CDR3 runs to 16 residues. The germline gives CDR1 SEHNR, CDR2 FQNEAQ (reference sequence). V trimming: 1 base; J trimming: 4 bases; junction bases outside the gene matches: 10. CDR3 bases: TGTGCCAGCAGCTTAGAAGTGACAGGGCCGGTATACGAGCAGTACTTC. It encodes CASSLEVTGPVYEQYF.

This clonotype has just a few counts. This CDR3 is CSVDGTSSASTYNEQFF. CDR3 in DNA: TGCAGCGTTGATGGGACTAGCTCCGCGTCAACTTACAATGAGCAGTTCTTC. The chain joins TRBV29-1 to TRBJ2-1; 9 bases are shared with TRBD2. There are 17 residues in the CDR3. The V segment lost 3 bases and the J segment 4 bases; nucleotides outside the gene matches: 13. The germline CDR1 and CDR2 sequences are SQVTM and ANQGSEA.

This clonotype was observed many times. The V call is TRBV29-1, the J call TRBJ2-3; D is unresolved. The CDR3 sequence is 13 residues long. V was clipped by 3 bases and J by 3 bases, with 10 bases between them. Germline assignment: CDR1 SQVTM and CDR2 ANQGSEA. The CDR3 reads CSVDGVGTDTQYF. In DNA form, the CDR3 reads TGCAGCGTTGATGGGGTTGGTACAGATACGCAGTATTTT.

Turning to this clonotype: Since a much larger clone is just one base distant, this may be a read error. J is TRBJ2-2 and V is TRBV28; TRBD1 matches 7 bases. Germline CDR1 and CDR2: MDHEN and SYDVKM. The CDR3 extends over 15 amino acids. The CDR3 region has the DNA TGTGCCGGCAGGGACGACAGGGCGGGCACCGGGGAGCTGTTTTTT. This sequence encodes CAGRDDRAGTGELFF.

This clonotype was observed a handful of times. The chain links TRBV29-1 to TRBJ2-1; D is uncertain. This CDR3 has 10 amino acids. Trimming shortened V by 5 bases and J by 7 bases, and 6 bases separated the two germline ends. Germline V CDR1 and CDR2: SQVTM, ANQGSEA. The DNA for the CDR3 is TGCAGCGTTTTTAGGAATGAGCAGTTCTTC. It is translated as CSVFRNEQFF.

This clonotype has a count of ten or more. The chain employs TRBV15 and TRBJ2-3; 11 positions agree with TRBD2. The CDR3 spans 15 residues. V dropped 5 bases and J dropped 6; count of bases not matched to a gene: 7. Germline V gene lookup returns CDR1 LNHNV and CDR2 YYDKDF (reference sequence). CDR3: CATSQLTSGADTQYF. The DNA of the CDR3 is TGTGCCACCAGCCAGTTGACTAGCGGGGCTGATACGCAGTATTTT.

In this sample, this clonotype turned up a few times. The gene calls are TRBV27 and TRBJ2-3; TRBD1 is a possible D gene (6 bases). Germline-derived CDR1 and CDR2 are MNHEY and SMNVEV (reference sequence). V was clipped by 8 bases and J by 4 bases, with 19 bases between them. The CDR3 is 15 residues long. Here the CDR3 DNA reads TGTGCCAGCTGCCAATGGGCAGGGGCATCAGATACGCAGTATTTT. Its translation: CASCQWAGASDTQYF.

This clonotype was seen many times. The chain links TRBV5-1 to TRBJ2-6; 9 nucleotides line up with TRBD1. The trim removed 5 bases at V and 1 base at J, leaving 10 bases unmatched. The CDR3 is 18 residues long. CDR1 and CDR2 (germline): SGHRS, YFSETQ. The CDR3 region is CASREGTGHPSGANVLTF. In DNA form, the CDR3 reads TGCGCCAGCAGAGAAGGGACAGGGCATCCTTCTGGGGCCAACGTCCTGACTTTC.

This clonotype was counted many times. The CDR3: CASSQKRGAPYEQYF. The CDR3, as DNA: TGCGCCAGCAGCCAAAAGCGGGGGGCGCCCTACGAGCAGTACTTC. The V and J genes are TRBV4-1 and TRBJ2-7; 9 bases are a match to TRBD2. The trim removed 2 bases at V and 2 bases at J, leaving 4 bases unmatched. The CDR3 sequence is 15 residues long. From germline, CDR1 is MGHRA and CDR2 YSYEKL.

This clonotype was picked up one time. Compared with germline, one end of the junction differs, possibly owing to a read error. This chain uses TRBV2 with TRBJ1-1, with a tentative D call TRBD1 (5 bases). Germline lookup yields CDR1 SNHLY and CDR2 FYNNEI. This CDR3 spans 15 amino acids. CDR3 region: CAGSATTAPNTEAFF. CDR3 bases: TGTGCCGGCAGTGCAACGACAGCGCCAAACACTGAAGCTTTCTTT.